This TCR beta chain was profiled in a study of identifying expanded T cells in peripheral blood. The table came from immunoSEQ multiplex PCR; TCRdb's copy has only in-frame clones and leaves some out. The sample has over 100,000 clones, about 91% seen once. Study results and limitations: Over approximately two and four weeks, about 15 and 18 clones changed, versus more than 1 between replicates. Roughly 2-week clone count variance significantly increased as total template count grew.

CDR1 and CDR2 from the germline V gene are SGHRS and YFSETQ. The CDR3 consists of 12 residues. V was cut by 1 base and J by 8 bases, with 9 bases left in between. On this clone: Its antigen is not identified.

No infections or other immune events were documented during collection. The sample was blood. The rearrangement joins TRBV5-1 to TRBJ1-2, with a tentative D call TRBD1 (5 bases). This clonotype was sampled from a person aged 18 to 75 in good health. The CDR3 reads CASSLTGGGYTF. Written as DNA, the CDR3 is TGCGCCAGCAGCTTGACGGGGGGAGGCTACACCTTC.